This note documents a single T cell receptor (beta chain) sequence. Its antigen is as yet unknown. The V and J ends lost 2 bases and 1 base respectively, with 27 bases between them. Germline CDR1 is LGHNT and CDR2 is FRNRAP. This CDR3 is 21 amino acids long. Survey level was the resolution at which the v3.0 immunoSEQ assay ran. Researchers set sequencing to target 40,000-50,000 T-cell genomes per sample. TCRdb's copy holds only in-frame clones and misses some; the assay was immunoSEQ multiplex PCR. This table holds 35,000 or so clones, around 85% found once. This specimen comes from a study of long-term antiretroviral therapy in people with HIV. The study, taken as a whole, reports: Clones that had undergone expansion before ART dominated the repertoire at all time points. Investigators report no available data on ART adherence, viral resistance or therapy changes.

This rearrangement joins TRBV12-5 to TRBJ2-1; perhaps TRBD2 as D (5 bases). The source was unsorted PBMCs, collected 2.2 years after starting antiretroviral therapy. The source of this sequence is a man aged 18-30 years with HIV. CDR3 region: CASGLSPGALRVPGSYNEQFF. The DNA for the CDR3 is TGTGCTAGTGGTTTGTCACCGGGCGCGTTGCGGGTACCGGGATCCTACAATGAGCAGTTCTTC.